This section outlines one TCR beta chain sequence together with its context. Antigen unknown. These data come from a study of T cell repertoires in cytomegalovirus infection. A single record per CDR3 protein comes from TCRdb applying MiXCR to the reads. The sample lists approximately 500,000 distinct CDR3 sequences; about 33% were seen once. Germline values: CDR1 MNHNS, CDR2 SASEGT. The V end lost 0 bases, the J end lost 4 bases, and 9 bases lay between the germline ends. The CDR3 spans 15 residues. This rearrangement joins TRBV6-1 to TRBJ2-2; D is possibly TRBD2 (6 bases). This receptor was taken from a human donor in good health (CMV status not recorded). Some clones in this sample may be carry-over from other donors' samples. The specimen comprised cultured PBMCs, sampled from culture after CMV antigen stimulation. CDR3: CASSEAGGTTGELFF. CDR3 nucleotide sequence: TGTGCCAGCAGTGAAGCGGGAGGAACCACCGGGGAGCTGTTTTTT.